In its sample, the clone carrying this TCR beta chain was seen once. This table comes from immunoSEQ multiplex PCR, and its TCRdb copy is limited to in-frame clones, with some not included. Altogether about 2.4 million clones are present, under 95% being singletons, with the ten largest covering 0.36%. This CDR3 comprises 14 residues. The V gene's germline CDR1 is GTSNPN and CDR2 SVGIG (reference sequence). J was trimmed by 3 bases and V by 0 bases; bases with no gene match: 3. This sample stems from a study of shared clonotypes between healthy human individuals. The clonotype originates from a man aged 18 to 29 in good health. Some clones in this sample may be carry-over from other donors' samples. The chain recombines TRBV30 with TRBJ2-7, with 9 bases aligning to TRBD2. The material sequenced was naive CD4+ T cells from PBMCs. Stated subset: CD45RA+ positively selected. Written as DNA, the CDR3 is TGTGCCTGGAGTGTAAGGACTAGCGACTACGAGCAGTACTTC. Encoded protein: CAWSVRTSDYEQYF.